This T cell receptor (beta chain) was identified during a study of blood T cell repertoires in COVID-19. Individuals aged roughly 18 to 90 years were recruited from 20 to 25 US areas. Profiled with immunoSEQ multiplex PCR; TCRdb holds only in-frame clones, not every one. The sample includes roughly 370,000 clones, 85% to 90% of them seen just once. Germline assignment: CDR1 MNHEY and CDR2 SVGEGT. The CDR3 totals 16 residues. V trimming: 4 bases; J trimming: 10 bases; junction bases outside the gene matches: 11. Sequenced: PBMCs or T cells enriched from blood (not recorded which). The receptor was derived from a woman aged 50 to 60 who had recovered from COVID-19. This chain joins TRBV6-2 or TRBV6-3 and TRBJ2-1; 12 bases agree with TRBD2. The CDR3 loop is CASSSTSGGLFGEQFF. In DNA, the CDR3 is TGTGCCAGCAGTTCGACTAGCGGGGGCCTCTTCGGGGAGCAGTTCTTC.